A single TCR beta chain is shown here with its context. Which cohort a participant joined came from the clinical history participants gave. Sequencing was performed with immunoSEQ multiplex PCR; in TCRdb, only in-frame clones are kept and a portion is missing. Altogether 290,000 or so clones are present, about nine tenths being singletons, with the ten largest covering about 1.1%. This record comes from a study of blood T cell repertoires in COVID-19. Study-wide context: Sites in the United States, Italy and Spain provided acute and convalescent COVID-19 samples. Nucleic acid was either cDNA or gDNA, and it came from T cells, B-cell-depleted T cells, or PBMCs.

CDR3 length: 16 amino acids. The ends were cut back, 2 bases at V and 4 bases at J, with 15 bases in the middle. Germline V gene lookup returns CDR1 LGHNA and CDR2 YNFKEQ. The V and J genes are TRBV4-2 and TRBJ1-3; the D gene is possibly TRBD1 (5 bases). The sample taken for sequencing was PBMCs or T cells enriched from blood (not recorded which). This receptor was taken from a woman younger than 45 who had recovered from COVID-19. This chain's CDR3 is CASSQSPGTPGNTIYF. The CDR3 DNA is TGTGCCAGCAGCCAATCTCCAGGGACTCCCGGAAACACCATATATTTT.